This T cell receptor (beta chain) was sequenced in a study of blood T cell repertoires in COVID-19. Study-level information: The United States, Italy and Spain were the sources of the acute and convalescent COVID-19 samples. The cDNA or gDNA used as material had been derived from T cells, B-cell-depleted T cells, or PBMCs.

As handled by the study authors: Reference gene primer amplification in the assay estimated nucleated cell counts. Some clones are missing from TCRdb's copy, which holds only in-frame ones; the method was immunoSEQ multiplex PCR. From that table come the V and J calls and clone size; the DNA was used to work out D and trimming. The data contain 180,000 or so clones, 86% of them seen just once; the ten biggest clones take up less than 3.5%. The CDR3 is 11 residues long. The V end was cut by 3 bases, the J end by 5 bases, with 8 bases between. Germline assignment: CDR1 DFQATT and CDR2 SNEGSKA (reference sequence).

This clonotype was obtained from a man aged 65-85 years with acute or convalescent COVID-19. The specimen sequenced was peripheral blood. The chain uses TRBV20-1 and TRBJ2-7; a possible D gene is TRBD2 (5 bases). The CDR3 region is CSASGRDEQYF. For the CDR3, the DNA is TGCAGTGCTAGTGGGCGGGACGAGCAGTACTTC.